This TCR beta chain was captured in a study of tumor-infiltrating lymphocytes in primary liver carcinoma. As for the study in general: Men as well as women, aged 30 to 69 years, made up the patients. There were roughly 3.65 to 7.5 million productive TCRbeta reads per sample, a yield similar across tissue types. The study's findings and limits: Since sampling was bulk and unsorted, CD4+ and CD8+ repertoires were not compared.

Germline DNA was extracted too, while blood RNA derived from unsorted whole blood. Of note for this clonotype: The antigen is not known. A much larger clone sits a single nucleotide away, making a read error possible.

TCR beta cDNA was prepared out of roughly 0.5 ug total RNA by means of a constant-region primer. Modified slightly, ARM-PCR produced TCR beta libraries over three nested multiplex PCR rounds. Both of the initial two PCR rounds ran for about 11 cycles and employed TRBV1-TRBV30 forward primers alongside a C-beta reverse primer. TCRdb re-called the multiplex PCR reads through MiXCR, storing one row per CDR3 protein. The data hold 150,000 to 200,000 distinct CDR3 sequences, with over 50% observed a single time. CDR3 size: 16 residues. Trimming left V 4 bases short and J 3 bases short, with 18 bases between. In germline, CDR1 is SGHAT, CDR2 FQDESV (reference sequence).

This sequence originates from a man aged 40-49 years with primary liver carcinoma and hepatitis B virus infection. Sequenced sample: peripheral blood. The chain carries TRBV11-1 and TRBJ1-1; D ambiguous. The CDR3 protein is CASSSINTGKDTEAFF. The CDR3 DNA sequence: TGTGCCAGCAGCTCTATAAATACCGGGAAAGACACTGAAGCTTTCTTT. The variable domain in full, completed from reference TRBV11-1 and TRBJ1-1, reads EAEVAQSPRYKITEKSQAVAFWCDPISGHATLYWYRQILGQGPELLVQFQDESVVDDSQLPKDRFSAERLKGVDSTLKIQPAELGDSAMYLCASSSINTGKDTEAFFGQGTRLTVV.